The 17 T cell receptor beta chains below all came from one sample that was sequenced in a study of blood T cell repertoires in COVID-19. The data were produced by immunoSEQ multiplex PCR, yet TCRdb's version contains in-frame clones alone and is incomplete. This sample has about 220,000 clones, with approximately 78% found just once. The sample was peripheral blood. All receptors come from a woman between 65 and 79 years old with COVID-19, enrolled during active disease.

The V call is TRBV5-1, the J call TRBJ2-1; weak D call: TRBD1 (6 bases). From germline, CDR1 is SGHRS and CDR2 YFSETQ. This CDR3 spans 14 amino acids. The V end was cut by 0 bases, the J end by 6 bases, with 10 bases between. CDR3 coding DNA: TGCGCCAGCAGCTTGGGGGGGCCGGGCAATGAGCAGTTCTTC. This sequence encodes CASSLGGPGNEQFF.

The chain employs TRBV9 and TRBJ1-3; D gene ambiguous. The CDR3 has 13 residues. V shed 0 bases and J shed 3 bases, with 4 bases lying between them. Germline assignment: CDR1 SGDLS and CDR2 YYNGEE. DNA for the CDR3: TGTGCCAGCAGCGTAGCTAATGGAAACACCATATATTTT. It is translated as CASSVANGNTIYF.

The chain joins TRBV10-3 to TRBJ1-2; TRBD1 matches 8 bases. The CDR3 length is 11 residues. From germline, CDR1 is ENHRY and CDR2 SYGVKD. V was pared by 9 bases and J by 8 bases, with 5 bases of the junction left unmatched. The CDR3 sequence is CAISTGDGYTF. The CDR3 DNA reads TGTGCCATTTCGACAGGGGACGGCTACACCTTC.

This clone has only a few counts. The chain couples TRBV27 to TRBJ2-3; 11 bases agree with TRBD2. CDR1 is MNHEY, CDR2 SMNVEV, per germline (reference sequence). There are 18 residues in the CDR3. V shed 0 bases, J shed 4 bases, and the junction held 9 bases outside the gene matches. CDR3 sequence (DNA): TGTGCCAGCAGTTTATCGAGGGGCACTAGCGGGAGTTCAGATACGCAGTATTTT. It translates to CASSLSRGTSGSSDTQYF.

V gene TRBV5-4 combines with J gene TRBJ2-1, with 13 bases identical to TRBD2. Germline CDR1 and CDR2: SGHNT and YYREEE (reference sequence). The CDR3 runs to 19 residues. The trim removed 4 bases at V and 6 bases at J, leaving 16 bases unmatched. The CDR3 is CASSAKGLAGPAWGNEQFF. The CDR3 DNA follows: TGTGCCAGCAGCGCTAAGGGACTAGCGGGGCCCGCTTGGGGCAATGAGCAGTTCTTC.

In this sample, this clone turned up a few times. The chain uses TRBV3-1 (or the pseudogene TRBV3-2) and TRBJ2-2, with a weak D call TRBD1 (6 bases). Trimming took 0 bases from V and 5 from J, leaving 16 bases between them. The CDR3 is 17 amino acids. Germline loops: CDR1 LGHDT, CDR2 YNNKEL (reference sequence). The CDR3 DNA sequence: TGTGCCAGCAGCCAAGATGCAGAAAGGGGGTATACCGGGGAGCTGTTTTTT. Its translation is CASSQDAERGYTGELFF.

V gene TRBV5-1 combines with J gene TRBJ1-1; D might be TRBD1 (5 bases). CDR1 is SGHRS, CDR2 YFSETQ, per germline. Between the trimmed V and J ends, which lost 3 bases and 0 bases, there was a span of 9 bases. The CDR3 has 14 amino acids. The CDR3 bases are TGCGCCAGCAGCTCAACAGGCTTGAACACTGAAGCTTTCTTT. This translates into CASSSTGLNTEAFF.

V usage is TRBV7-8 and J usage is TRBJ2-7; tentative D call: TRBD2 (5 bases). Between the trimmed V and J ends, which lost 1 base and 5 bases, there was a span of 12 bases. This CDR3 spans 14 amino acids. Germline V gene data show CDR1 as SGHVS and CDR2 as FQNEAQ. Here the CDR3 reads CASSLGGPGNEQYF. In DNA, the CDR3 is TGTGCCAGCAGCTTAGGGGGTCCGGGAAACGAGCAGTACTTC.

This clone was detected a few times. The chain recombines TRBV4-1 with TRBJ2-1; 7 nucleotides align to TRBD2. With 3 bases clipped from V and 6 bases from J, the junction kept 8 bases outside the gene matches. Germline loops: CDR1 MGHRA, CDR2 YSYEKL. The CDR3 has 15 residues. The CDR3 region is CASSHPGRSSNEQFF. CDR3 nucleotide sequence: TGCGCCAGCAGCCACCCCGGGAGGTCTAGCAATGAGCAGTTCTTC.

The chain has TRBV6-5 and TRBJ1-2; TRBD1 aligns across 7 bases. CDR1 and CDR2 from the germline V gene are MNHEY and SVGAGI. This CDR3 has 15 amino acids. V dropped 6 bases and J dropped 0; count of bases not matched to a gene: 7. Here the CDR3 reads CASRGQPRSNYGYTF. The CDR3 coding sequence is TGTGCCAGCAGGGGACAGCCCCGCTCTAACTATGGCTACACCTTC.

The chain joins TRBV9 to TRBJ2-3; possibly TRBD2 for D (6 bases). The CDR3 has 17 residues. The V end lost 0 bases, the J end lost 5 bases, and 19 bases lay between the germline ends. Germline V gene data show CDR1 as SGDLS and CDR2 as YYNGEE. The CDR3 DNA sequence: TGTGCCAGCAGCGTAGCTTTTAAACGGGAGATTAAAGATACGCAGTATTTT. It is translated as CASSVAFKREIKDTQYF.

This chain connects TRBV18 to TRBJ2-5, with 7 bases fitting TRBD1. From germline, CDR1 is KGHSH and CDR2 LQKENI. There are 14 residues in the CDR3. With 3 bases clipped from V and 1 base from J, the junction kept 2 bases outside the gene matches. CDR3 DNA sequence: TGTGCCAGCTCACCCAGGGACAGCCAAGAGACCCAGTACTTC. It yields the protein CASSPRDSQETQYF.

The chain uses TRBV25-1 and TRBJ2-3, with 14 bases fitting TRBD2. The trim removed 8 bases at V and 0 bases at J, leaving 7 bases unmatched. Per germline, CDR1 MGHDK and CDR2 SYGVNS. The CDR3 contains 17 residues. The CDR3 DNA reads TGTGCCAGCCAGACTAGCGGGAGGGCCTATAGCACAGATACGCAGTATTTT. As protein: CASQTSGRAYSTDTQYF.

The chain carries TRBV2 and TRBJ2-1; 11 positions match TRBD2. The CDR3 length is 15 residues. Germline V CDR1 and CDR2: SNHLY, FYNNEI. With 5 bases clipped from V and 13 bases from J, the junction kept 13 bases outside the gene matches. CDR3 loop: CASSPLAGARERQFF. The CDR3, as DNA: TGTGCCAGCAGTCCACTAGCGGGAGCTCGTGAGCGTCAGTTCTTC. Combining the CDR3 with reference TRBV2 and TRBJ2-1 gives the whole variable domain EPEVTQTPSHQVTQMGQEVILRCVPISNHLYFYWYRQILGQKVEFLVSFYNNEISEKSEIFDDQFSVERPDGSNFTLKIRSTKLEDSAMYFCASSPLAGARERQFFGPGTRLTVL.

The rearrangement links TRBV28 to TRBJ2-7; 10 bases are shared with TRBD1. Germline trimming cut 5 bases from V and 3 bases from J; bases unmatched to any gene: 4. CDR1 is MDHEN, CDR2 SYDVKM, per germline. This CDR3 spans 14 amino acids. The CDR3 bases are TGTGCCAGCAGTCGGACAGGGGGGGTCTACGAGCAGTACTTC. The encoded protein is CASSRTGGVYEQYF.

CDR3 in DNA: TGCGCCAGCAGCCCTGAGACAGGGGGCAATCAGCCCCAGCATTTT. This encodes CASSPETGGNQPQHF. The V gene is TRBV5-1, the J gene TRBJ1-5; 8 bases map to TRBD1. The V segment lost 4 bases and the J segment 2 bases; nucleotides outside the gene matches: 5. Germline-derived CDR1 and CDR2 are SGHRS and YFSETQ. The CDR3 has 15 amino acids.

The rearrangement links TRBV5-6 to TRBJ2-6; tentatively, D is TRBD1 (5 bases). Germline-derived CDR1 and CDR2 are SGHDT and YYEEEE. Trimming left V 6 bases short and J 4 bases short, with 14 bases between. The CDR3 runs 15 residues. The CDR3 here is CASTIRGTGANVLTF. The DNA of the CDR3 is TGTGCCAGCACAATTAGGGGTACCGGGGCCAACGTCCTGACTTTC.